Each of the 6 T cell receptor beta chains below was sequenced from the same sample in a study of T cell responses to AZD1222 COVID-19 vaccine. Sequencing was performed with immunoSEQ multiplex PCR; in TCRdb, only in-frame clones are kept and a portion is missing. The repertoire holds 120,000 or so clones, with approximately 90% as singletons. The input for sequencing was peripheral blood, taken on day 0 of AZD1222 vaccination. These receptors came from an adult in good health.

The chain recombines TRBV11-2 with TRBJ2-1; 7 bases agree with TRBD1. This CDR3 contains 19 residues. Losses at the gene ends were 2 bases for V and 6 bases for J; bases not matched to a gene: 19. Germline-derived CDR1 and CDR2 are SGHAT and FQNNGV. The chain's CDR3 is CASSLRGRGGYNVGNEQFF. The CDR3 bases are TGTGCCAGCAGCTTAAGGGGGCGCGGCGGCTACAACGTGGGCAATGAGCAGTTCTTC.

The V and J genes are TRBV2 and TRBJ2-1; tentatively, D is TRBD2 (5 bases). The CDR3 spans 14 residues. V lost 6 bases, J lost 9 bases, and 18 bases lay in between. Germline CDR1 SNHLY, CDR2 FYNNEI. CDR3 sequence (DNA): TGTGCCAGCAGGATATCGCTCGGGGTGGCTGAGCAGTTCTTC. Protein product: CASRISLGVAEQFF.

The V gene is TRBV5-1, the J gene TRBJ2-1; D gene unclear. V was clipped by 4 bases and J by 7 bases, with 18 bases between them. The CDR3 covers 15 residues. CDR1 is SGHRS, CDR2 YFSETQ, per germline. The CDR3 loop is CASSGGRAVSNEQFF. DNA for the CDR3: TGCGCCAGCAGCGGCGGCCGTGCTGTTAGTAATGAGCAGTTCTTC.

V gene TRBV25-1 combines with J gene TRBJ1-1, with D possibly matching TRBD1 (5 bases). The CDR3 consists of 15 residues. Per the germline V gene, CDR1 is MGHDK and CDR2 is SYGVNS. Trimming left V 6 bases short and J 3 bases short, with 17 bases between. CDR3 sequence: CASRADTLLHTEAFF. CDR3 DNA: TGTGCCAGCAGGGCGGACACTCTATTGCACACTGAAGCTTTCTTT.

This clone has only one observation. V is TRBV30 and J is TRBJ1-6, with D perhaps matching TRBD1 (6 bases). The CDR3 consists of 15 residues. Per the germline V gene, CDR1 is GTSNPN and CDR2 is SVGIG (reference sequence). V was shortened by 4 bases and J by 1 base, with 11 bases between the two germline ends. CDR3 sequence: CAWTPGVSYNSPLHF. CDR3 DNA: TGTGCCTGGACCCCAGGGGTTTCCTATAATTCACCCCTCCACTTT.

The chain employs TRBV7-2 and TRBJ2-1, with 12 bases aligning to TRBD2. Trimming cost V 2 bases and J 7 bases; bases outside gene matches: 0. CDR1 and CDR2 from the germline V gene are SGHTA and FQGNSA. CDR3 length equals 14 residues. The CDR3, as DNA: TGTGCCAGCAGCTTACTAGCGGGGGGGAATGAGCAGTTCTTC. Translation: CASSLLAGGNEQFF.